This record looks at one TCR beta chain sequence and its context. No antigen is known for it. The data are from a study of T cell responses to AZD1222 COVID-19 vaccine. Study-wide results and limits: Following two doses of AZD1222, Spike-specific TCR breadth and depth rose.

Investigators merged groups given second doses at roughly 4 or roughly 12 weeks. Germline assignment: CDR1 SNHLY and CDR2 FYNNEI. There are 14 residues in the CDR3. The germline V and J ends were trimmed by 4 bases and 0 bases, with 10 bases remaining between them. Data came from immunoSEQ multiplex PCR; TCRdb stores just in-frame clones and leaves some out. This repertoire shows 90,000 to 100,000 clones, approximately 84% found once; its top ten account for approximately 15%. The clonotype was recovered from an adult who received the AZD1222 COVID-19 vaccine. The rearrangement links TRBV2 to TRBJ2-7; tentative D call: TRBD2 (6 bases). The input for sequencing was peripheral blood, taken 28 days after the second AZD1222 dose. In nucleotides, the CDR3 is TGTGCCAGCAGTGGCCTAGCGAACTCCTACGAGCAGTACTTC. This sequence encodes CASSGLANSYEQYF.